Listed below are T cell receptor beta chains from one sample, sequenced in a study of T cell responses to AZD1222 COVID-19 vaccine. Sequenced by immunoSEQ multiplex PCR; TCRdb stores in-frame clones only, minus some. The sample comprises approximately 150,000 clones, 75% to 90% of which are singletons, and about 4.1% rests with the top ten. Sample: peripheral blood, taken 28 days after the second dose of the MenACWY control vaccine. Receptor source: an adult who received the MenACWY meningococcal vaccine as a control. Both conserved end residues are part of each CDR3. The D gene is left open where the match is weak. A clone size is listed for some rows: how often the clone was seen (once, few, many), or a class if it is expanded.

J gene	V gene	clone size	D gene	CDR3 protein	CDR3 DNA
TRBJ1-4	TRBV4-3	NA	NA	CASSPIRATNEKLFF	TGCGCCAGCAGCCCAATCCGCGCAACTAATGAAAAACTGTTTTTT
TRBJ1-6	TRBV5-4	NA	NA	CASSIQGSYNSPLHF	TGTGCCAGCAGCATTCAGGGTTCCTATAATTCACCCCTCCACTTT
TRBJ1-1	TRBV18	NA	NA	CASSPGDSNTEAFF	TGTGCCAGCTCACCAGGGGATTCGAACACTGAAGCTTTCTTT
TRBJ2-7	TRBV5-1	once	TRBD1	CASSSLGQGIAYEQYF	TGCGCCAGCAGCTCCCTAGGACAGGGAATAGCCTACGAGCAGTACTTC
TRBJ2-3	TRBV7-8	NA	TRBD2	CASSSGGLAVTDTQYF	TGTGCCAGCAGCTCGGGGGGACTAGCGGTCACAGATACGCAGTATTTT
TRBJ1-5	TRBV18	NA	TRBD1	CASSPNRGTEPQHF	TGTGCCAGCTCACCAAACAGGGGGACGGAGCCCCAGCATTTT
TRBJ2-7	TRBV18	NA	TRBD2	CASTASGSEQYF	TGTGCCAGCACAGCTAGCGGAAGCGAGCAGTACTTC
TRBJ2-6	TRBV9	NA	TRBD1	CASSKGTAGANVLTF	TGTGCCAGCAGCAAGGGGACAGCTGGGGCCAACGTCCTGACTTTC
TRBJ2-4	TRBV24-1	NA	NA	CATSDQDDSGGSYTLLAKNIQYF	TGTGCCACCAGTGATCAGGACGACAGTGGGGGAAGTTACACGCTTCTAGCCAAAAACATTCAGTACTTC
TRBJ1-1	TRBV10-1	once	TRBD1	CASSDSGTDNTEAFF	TGCGCCAGCAGTGATTCGGGGACAGACAACACTGAAGCTTTCTTT
TRBJ2-5	TRBV5-1	NA	NA	CASSLGFYSRPEETQYF	TGCGCCAGCAGCTTGGGGTTCTACTCTCGTCCCGAAGAGACCCAGTACTTC
TRBJ1-5	TRBV19	NA	NA	CASRWGSDRRDGQPQHF	TGTGCCAGTCGATGGGGGTCAGACAGGAGAGATGGGCAGCCCCAGCATTTT
TRBJ1-2	TRBV30	once	TRBD1	CAWSTKQGSLPYGYTF	TGTGCCTGGAGCACGAAACAGGGGTCCCTCCCCTATGGCTACACCTTC
TRBJ2-2	TRBV2	NA	TRBD2	CASLGLAGAGELFF	TGTGCCAGCCTAGGACTAGCGGGAGCCGGGGAGCTGTTTTTT
TRBJ2-4	TRBV5-8	NA	NA	CASSLLGDTYYKGNIQYF	TGTGCCAGCAGCTTGTTGGGGGACACCTACTATAAGGGAAACATTCAGTACTTC
TRBJ1-1	TRBV6-5	once	NA	CASSPRPEFTEAFF	TGTGCCAGCAGTCCACGACCCGAATTTACTGAAGCTTTCTTT
TRBJ1-2	TRBV3-1/TRBV3-2	NA	NA	CASRTGGFGGYTF	TGTGCCAGCAGGACGGGGGGGTTCGGTGGCTACACCTTC
TRBJ1-2	TRBV15	NA	TRBD1	CATSRETGGPYGYTF	TGTGCCACCAGCAGAGAAACAGGGGGCCCCTATGGCTACACCTTC
TRBJ1-5	TRBV7-9	NA	NA	CASSSPGGVNQPQHF	TGTGCCAGCAGTTCCCCCGGTGGGGTAAATCAGCCCCAGCATTTT
TRBJ1-1	TRBV24-1	once	NA	CATEFGAEAFF	TGTGCCACCGAATTTGGCGCTGAAGCTTTCTTT
TRBJ2-1	TRBV4-3	few	NA	CASSQERAANEQFF	TGCGCCAGCAGCCAAGAAAGGGCGGCAAATGAGCAGTTCTTC
TRBJ1-1	TRBV14	once	TRBD1	CASSEQGPEAFF	TGTGCCAGCAGCGAACAGGGGCCTGAAGCTTTCTTT
TRBJ1-1	TRBV6-2/TRBV6-3	NA	TRBD1	CASSLDRINTEAFF	TGTGCCAGCAGCCTGGACAGGATAAACACTGAAGCTTTCTTT
TRBJ1-5	TRBV19	NA	TRBD1	CASSAPKTGRSNQPQHF	TGTGCCAGTAGTGCCCCTAAGACAGGGAGAAGCAATCAGCCCCAGCATTTT
TRBJ1-4	TRBV10-3	NA	NA	CATGQATNEKLFF	TGTGCCACTGGGCAGGCAACTAATGAAAAACTGTTTTTT
TRBJ2-7	TRBV25-1	NA	NA	CASDPGTTGPKREYEQYF	TGTGCCAGCGACCCGGGGACGACAGGACCCAAAAGAGAATACGAGCAGTACTTC
TRBJ2-3	TRBV11-3	NA	NA	CASSFPGVRTQYF	TGTGCCAGCAGCTTCCCCGGTGTGAGGACGCAGTATTTT
TRBJ2-7	TRBV7-2	NA	TRBD2	CASSLSAGANYEQYF	TGTGCCAGCAGCTTAAGTGCGGGAGCAAACTACGAGCAGTACTTC
TRBJ1-1	TRBV28	once	NA	CASSLLGGERDTEAFF	TGTGCCAGCAGTTTATTGGGGGGCGAGAGGGACACTGAAGCTTTCTTT
TRBJ1-1	TRBV2	NA	TRBD1	CASRVWDRVTPGVPNTEAFF	TGTGCCAGCAGAGTTTGGGACAGGGTGACTCCCGGAGTACCGAACACTGAAGCTTTCTTT
TRBJ2-4	TRBV27	NA	NA	CASKSFSDTPRGQNIQYF	TGTGCCAGCAAGAGTTTCTCGGATACCCCTAGGGGCCAAAACATTCAGTACTTC
TRBJ2-3	TRBV7-2	NA	NA	CASSLKRGGTVISTDTQYF	TGTGCCAGCAGCTTAAAGAGGGGCGGAACAGTTATTAGCACAGATACGCAGTATTTT
TRBJ2-4	TRBV30	once	NA	CAWSVDRNIQYF	TGTGCCTGGAGTGTAGACAGAAACATTCAGTACTTC
TRBJ1-6	TRBV5-1	NA	NA	CASKQGNSPLHF	TGCGCCAGCAAGCAGGGGAATTCACCCCTCCACTTT
TRBJ2-7	TRBV12-3/TRBV12-4	NA	NA	CASSLVYYEQYF	TGTGCCAGCAGCCTCGTCTACTACGAGCAGTACTTC
TRBJ2-7	TRBV2	few	NA	CASGFSSYEQYF	TGTGCCAGCGGGTTCAGCTCCTACGAGCAGTACTTC
TRBJ2-5	TRBV28	NA	NA	CASSRGHIETQYF	TGTGCCAGCAGCCGGGGCCACATAGAGACCCAGTACTTC
TRBJ1-5	TRBV7-9	once	TRBD1	CASSPTGPNQPQHF	TGTGCCAGCAGCCCGACAGGGCCAAATCAGCCCCAGCATTTT
TRBJ1-1	TRBV11-2	NA	NA	CASSLGAYTEAFF	TGTGCCAGCAGCTTAGGGGCGTACACTGAAGCTTTCTTT
TRBJ1-3	TRBV30	once	NA	CAWSVRVGDTIYF	TGTGCCTGGAGTGTACGGGTCGGGGACACCATATATTTT
TRBJ2-5	TRBV29-1	once	TRBD1	CSAEGQGTRTQYF	TGCAGCGCCGAGGGACAGGGCACACGGACCCAGTACTTC
TRBJ2-7	TRBV18	NA	NA	CASSPDRRAYEQYF	TGTGCCAGCTCACCGGACAGAAGAGCCTACGAGCAGTACTTC
TRBJ1-2	TRBV4-3	once	TRBD1	CASSQVVGTGAGGYTF	TGCGCCAGCAGCCAGGTCGTCGGTACAGGGGCGGGTGGCTACACCTTC
TRBJ2-7	TRBV6-1	NA	NA	CASSEGYSYEQYF	TGTGCCAGCAGTGAGGGGTACTCCTACGAGCAGTACTTC
TRBJ1-5	TRBV19	NA	TRBD1	CASSVGGQAYQPQHF	TGTGCCAGCTCAGTAGGGGGACAGGCATATCAGCCCCAGCATTTT
TRBJ2-1	TRBV7-9	NA	NA	CASSLPGTYNEQFF	TGTGCCAGCAGCTTACCCGGGACCTACAATGAGCAGTTCTTC
TRBJ1-1	TRBV12-3/TRBV12-4	NA	NA	CASSLASGAAFF	TGTGCCAGCAGTTTAGCTTCAGGGGCAGCTTTCTTT
TRBJ2-1	TRBV7-8	once	TRBD2	CASSLTSGGQFF	TGTGCCAGCAGCCTTACGTCGGGGGGGCAGTTCTTC
TRBJ2-7	TRBV18	NA	NA	CASSINFQAPEQYF	TGTGCCAGCTCCATAAATTTCCAGGCCCCCGAGCAGTACTTC
TRBJ2-7	TRBV28	NA	NA	CASKYSYEQYF	TGTGCCAGCAAATATAGCTACGAGCAGTACTTC
TRBJ2-1	TRBV30	NA	NA	CAWSVDPQGGYNEQFF	TGTGCCTGGAGTGTAGACCCGCAGGGGGGCTACAATGAGCAGTTCTTC
TRBJ1-1	TRBV7-3	NA	NA	CASSLGRNTEAFF	TGTGCCAGCAGCTTGGGGAGGAACACTGAAGCTTTCTTT